This passage covers 21 T cell receptor beta chains from one sample sequenced in a study of tumor and adjacent non-tumor tissue in lung cancer. RNA was extracted from bulk tissue without any cell sorting. This non-tumor lung sample came from over 3 cm beyond the tumor edge. TCRbeta libraries were built with three rounds of nested PCR, modified from ARM-PCR. One entry per CDR3 protein results from TCRdb running MiXCR on the multiplex PCR reads. The table lists over 100,000 distinct CDR3 sequences, about 64% of them singletons. The sequenced sample consisted of distant non-tumor lung tissue. Receptors were obtained from a man in his sixties with non-small cell lung cancer.

This chain's CDR3 is CASRAGLGGAWSTDTQYF. The DNA for the CDR3 is TGTGCCAGCAGGGCGGGACTAGGGGGGGCATGGAGCACAGATACGCAGTATTTT. The chain is built from TRBV4-2 and TRBJ2-3; 8 positions match TRBD2. Germline-derived CDR1 and CDR2 are LGHNA and YNFKEQ. The V and J ends lost 6 bases and 0 bases, in that order; junction bases with no gene match: 14. The CDR3 is 18 residues long.

The chain uses TRBV6-5 and TRBJ2-7, with D perhaps matching TRBD1 or TRBD2 (5 bases each). V gave up 4 bases and J gave up 6 bases, with 16 bases separating them. The CDR3 extends over 14 amino acids. Germline V gives CDR1 MNHEY, CDR2 SVGAGI. The CDR3 coding sequence is TGTGCCAGCAGTTGGGGGATAGCGAGGAGCGAGCAGTACTTC. This codes for CASSWGIARSEQYF.

This clonotype appeared a few times. A single base separates this from a much larger clone, so it may be a read error. The chain employs TRBV7-9 and TRBJ2-2, with TRBD1 identical over 7 bases. The germline V gene has CDR1 SEHNR and CDR2 FQNEAQ (reference sequence). V gave up 6 bases and J gave up 1 base; unmatched junction bases: 11. The CDR3 runs to 17 residues. CDR3 nucleotides: TGTGCCAGCAGTTCTCCGGGACAGCATTTGAACACCGGGGAGCTGTTTTTT. Translation: CASSSPGQHLNTGELFF.

As regards this clonotype: The junction and the germline gene differ at one end; a read error may be behind it. CDR3 residues: CASSFGVNSEAFF. In nucleotides, the CDR3 is TGTGCCAGTAGTTTCGGCGTGAACAGTGAAGCTTTCTTT. The V and J genes are TRBV12-3 or TRBV12-4 and TRBJ1-1; D gene uncertain. The CDR3 sequence is 13 residues long.

This clonotype was observed at least ten times. The chain joins TRBV11-2 to TRBJ2-3; D is possibly TRBD2 (6 bases). The germline V gene encodes CDR1 SGHAT and CDR2 FQNNGV. The CDR3 runs to 16 residues. Trimming cost V 5 bases and J 0 bases, with 15 bases left between them. Written as DNA, the CDR3 is TGTGCCAGCAGCCCCACTGCCGGGACTAGCACAGATACGCAGTATTTT. Translation gives CASSPTAGTSTDTQYF.

Comment on this clonotype: One junction end does not reproduce the germline sequence, and a read error may be involved. The V call is TRBV11-1, the J call TRBJ2-7, with D unresolved. Per germline, CDR1 SGHAT and CDR2 FQDESV (reference sequence). The CDR3 totals 17 residues. CDR3 nucleotides: TGTGCTAGCAGCACCCGTCTGGGCGGATCCGGCTCCTACGGGCAGTACTTC. The encoded protein is CASSTRLGGSGSYGQYF.

A word on this clonotype: A much more abundant neighbour one base away suggests this may be a read error. This chain uses TRBV7-9 with TRBJ2-7, with 9 bases lining up with TRBD2. The CDR3 runs to 16 residues. Germline-derived CDR1 and CDR2 are SEHNR and FQNEAQ (reference sequence). CDR3 amino acids: CASSLGSSGSSYEQCF. The CDR3 DNA reads TGTGCCAGCAGCTTAGGGAGTAGCGGGAGCTCCTACGAGCAGTGCTTC.

This clonotype was detected many times. The chain uses TRBV6-5 and TRBJ2-7, with 8 bases identical to TRBD2. The CDR3 length is 15 residues. Germline V gives CDR1 MNHEY, CDR2 SVGAGI. With V trimmed by 5 bases and J by 7 bases, 13 bases remained unmatched. Here the CDR3 reads CASSLLAATPGEQYF. The CDR3 DNA reads as TGTGCCAGCAGTCTACTAGCGGCCACCCCGGGGGAGCAGTACTTC.

In this sample, this clonotype turned up a few times. Since a much larger clone is just one base distant, this may be a read error. The rearrangement links TRBV12-3 or TRBV12-4 to TRBJ1-1, with unresolved D. Deletions cut 2 bases from V and 0 bases from J, with 4 bases between. The CDR3 runs to 13 residues. The CDR3 region has the DNA TGTGCCAGCAGTTTATTACTGAACACTGAAGCTTTCTTT. Translated: CASSLLLNTEAFF.

Of note for this clonotype: One end of the junction fails to match germline, which may point to a read error. V gene TRBV7-8 combines with J gene TRBJ1-4; D is uncertain. CDR3 length: 19 residues. In germline, CDR1 is SGHVS, CDR2 FQNEAQ. The CDR3 region is CASNLWPGSNLQNNEKLFF. DNA for the CDR3: TGTGCCAGCAACTTATGGCCGGGATCAAACCTTCAAAATAATGAAAAACTGTTTTTT.

Comments on this clonotype: A much bigger clone sits one base away, suggesting this may be a read error. V and J are TRBV5-4 and TRBJ1-4; D might be TRBD1 (5 bases). The germline V gene has CDR1 SGHNT and CDR2 YYREEE (reference sequence). Trimming stripped 6 bases from V and 6 bases from J, with 15 bases between. The CDR3 spans 14 residues. CDR3 nucleotides: TGTGCCAGCATCCCTTGGGGGAGGGATGAAAAACTGTTTTTT. Its translation: CASIPWGRDEKLFF.

About this clonotype: A read error may account for a junction end that differs from germline. J is TRBJ2-1 and V is TRBV6-5; TRBD2 matches at 8 bases. The CDR3 is 15 amino acids. From germline, CDR1 is MNHEY and CDR2 SVGAGI. The CDR3 sequence is CASSYAGGAYNEHFF. The CDR3 nucleotides read TGTGCCAGCAGTTACGCCGGGGGGGCCTACAATGAGCATTTCTTC.

About this clonotype itself: A junction boundary mismatches the germline segment, possibly from a read error. The chain couples TRBV6-2 or TRBV6-3 to TRBJ2-6, with D hard to call. The CDR3 totals 15 residues. Germline CDR1 and CDR2: MNHEY and SVGEGT. CDR3 in amino acids: CASRPSGRWANVPTF. The CDR3 bases are TGTGCCAGCAGGCCCTCGGGTCGCTGGGCCAACGTCCCGACTTTC.

The gene calls are TRBV7-9 and TRBJ2-1, with a tentative D call TRBD2 (7 bases). There are 14 residues in the CDR3. Germline V gene lookup returns CDR1 SEHNR and CDR2 FQNEAQ (reference sequence). V lost 2 bases and J lost 15, with 20 bases in between. CDR3 sequence (DNA): TGTGCCAGCAGCTTATTACTAGGGGGGGGGGCCCTGTTCTTC. The encoded protein is CASSLLLGGGALFF.

This clonotype has just a few counts. This rearrangement joins TRBV6-2 or TRBV6-3 to TRBJ1-5, with D hard to call. V was cut by 5 bases and J by 6 bases, with 14 bases left in between. Germline V gene data show CDR1 as MNHEY and CDR2 as SVGEGT. CDR3 size: 14 residues. The CDR3 is CASSGLDTTQPQHF. CDR3 bases: TGTGCCAGCAGTGGATTAGACACCACTCAGCCCCAGCATTTT.

This clonotype came up many times. This sequence joins TRBV10-2 and TRBJ2-5; 9 bases are shared with TRBD1. V shed 7 bases and J 5 bases; nucleotides not matched to a gene: 11. CDR1 and CDR2 (germline): WSHSY, SAAADI. This CDR3 region has 15 residues. CDR3 in amino acids: CASKRTGGFEETQYF. The CDR3, as DNA: TGCGCCAGCAAGAGAACAGGGGGCTTTGAGGAGACCCAGTACTTC.

Worth noting for this clonotype: At one boundary the junction diverges from the germline segment, which might be a read error. The rearrangement uses TRBV7-9 and TRBJ1-1, with 7 bases fitting TRBD1. The CDR3 is 17 amino acids. CDR1 and CDR2 from the germline V gene are SEHNR and FQNEAQ (reference sequence). The CDR3 DNA sequence: TGTGCCAGCAGCCCCGGAGGTGCCGGGACAGCGAACACTGAAGCTTCCTTT. As protein: CASSPGGAGTANTEASF.

As for this clonotype: This may arise from a read error, as a much more abundant clone is one base away. V usage is TRBV20-1 and J usage is TRBJ1-2, with 7 bases lining up with TRBD1. The germline V gene encodes CDR1 DFQATT and CDR2 SNEGSKA (reference sequence). V trimming: 5 bases; J trimming: 8 bases; junction bases outside the gene matches: 20. CDR3 size: 16 residues. CDR3 sequence reads: CSAEGADPLPRAGYTF. CDR3 DNA sequence: TGCAGTGCTGAGGGGGCGGACCCACTCCCCAGGGCCGGCTACACCTTC.

This clonotype came up a few times. The gene calls are TRBV28 and TRBJ2-7; the D gene could be TRBD1 or TRBD2 (5 bases each). V lost 3 bases and J 1 base, leaving 10 bases between the germline ends. CDR3 length: 14 amino acids. CDR1 is MDHEN, CDR2 SYDVKM, per germline. The CDR3 sequence: CASSLVGESYEQYF. The CDR3 nucleotides are TGTGCCAGCAGTTTGGTAGGGGAGTCCTACGAGCAGTACTTC.

Only a few counts were recorded for this clonotype. The junction shows a germline mismatch at one end, possibly a read error. The CDR3 is CASSHSSSNRVTEAFF. For the CDR3, the DNA is TGTGCCAGCAGTCACTCGAGCTCAAACAGGGTCACTGAAGCTTTCTTT. The V and J genes are TRBV6-5 and TRBJ1-1, with D possibly being TRBD1 (6 bases). Germline V lookup: CDR1 MNHEY, CDR2 SVGAGI. This CDR3 has 16 residues.

On this clonotype itself: The conserved phenylalanine or tryptophan normally closing the CDR3 is absent here, so this likely arose from a read error. The chain has TRBV4-3 and TRBJ1-5; 7 positions match TRBD1. CDR1 and CDR2 from the germline V gene are LGHNA and YSLEER. The CDR3 is 15 amino acids. The CDR3: CASSQERGRGQPQHI. CDR3 in DNA: TGTGCCAGCAGCCAAGAGAGGGGGCGAGGGCAGCCCCAGCATATT.